The entry below gives a single TCR beta chain sequence along with its context. Its matching antigen is unknown. Combining a sample-barcoded 5' primer with a J-beta primer mix, a second PCR ran for about 6 to 11 cycles. Every molecule of cDNA carried a tag from a template-switch adaptor with 12 random nucleotides. Each CDR3 protein gets one entry after TCRdb re-called the 5' RACE reads with MiXCR. The data show around 1.5 million distinct CDR3 sequences, approximately 59% seen once. The data originate from a study of blood T cells in healthy people across ages. Points from the study as a whole: Age advanced and TCR beta diversity per million T cells fell, roughly linearly. Nothing was known about donor CMV status, and this possibly confounded expanded clonotype changes. Relative to aged donors, long-lived donors carried more naive CD4+ cells and displayed higher diversity.

V lost 5 bases and J lost 0, with 13 bases in between. Germline values: CDR1 SGHRS, CDR2 YFSETQ. The CDR3 sequence is 15 residues long. The chain uses TRBV5-1 and TRBJ2-3, with D possibly matching TRBD1 (7 bases). This clonotype was obtained from a man aged 18 to 35 in good health. Input material: blood. CDR3 protein: CASRQGRFSTDTQYF. CDR3 DNA sequence: TGCGCCAGCAGACAGGGGAGGTTTAGCACAGATACGCAGTATTTT.